A single sample gave rise to the 19 T cell receptor beta chains below, sequenced in a study of shared clonotypes between healthy human individuals. Sequenced by immunoSEQ multiplex PCR; TCRdb stores in-frame clones only, minus some. The sample holds over 2 million clones, just under 95% seen once. Sequencing input: naive CD4+ T cells from PBMCs. Subset given: CD45RA+ positively selected. The receptors derive from a man younger than 30 in good health. Some clones in this sample may be carry-over from other donors' samples.

The genes are TRBV5-1 and TRBJ2-1; 8 positions match TRBD1. V lost 4 bases and J lost 6; bases outside the gene matches: 9. The CDR3 extends over 15 amino acids. The germline gives CDR1 SGHRS, CDR2 YFSETQ. CDR3: CASSLDRGRINEQFF. The CDR3 region has the DNA TGCGCCAGCAGCCTTGACAGGGGAAGAATCAATGAGCAGTTCTTC.

The CDR3 DNA follows: TGTGCCAGCAGTCCCCCTCGGGCGGAGGCCTACGAGCAGTACTTC. It encodes CASSPPRAEAYEQYF. This sequence joins TRBV6-5 and TRBJ2-7; weak D call: TRBD2 (5 bases). With 5 bases removed from V and 2 bases from J, the gap between germline ends came to 16 bases. Germline CDR1 and CDR2: MNHEY and SVGAGI. The CDR3 consists of 15 residues.

The chain couples TRBV6-6 to TRBJ2-5, with unresolved D. V was shortened by 8 bases and J by 1 base, with 11 bases between the two germline ends. The germline CDR1 and CDR2 sequences are MNHNY and SVGAGI (reference sequence). This CDR3 has 13 residues. CDR3 residues: CASSARAQETQYF. CDR3 sequence (DNA): TGTGCCAGCTCCGCCCGGGCCCAAGAGACCCAGTACTTC.

This chain connects TRBV7-8 to TRBJ1-3; D is ambiguous. CDR3 length equals 16 residues. The germline V gene encodes CDR1 SGHVS and CDR2 FQNEAQ. The V and J ends lost 0 bases and 0 bases respectively, with 9 bases between them. The CDR3 here is CASSLAVSFSGNTIYF. The CDR3 region has the DNA TGTGCCAGCAGCTTAGCTGTCAGCTTCTCTGGAAACACCATATATTTT.

The rearrangement uses TRBV11-2 and TRBJ1-4; D is possibly TRBD1 (5 bases). The CDR3 length is 15 residues. Trimming stripped 6 bases from V and 4 bases from J, with 15 bases between. Germline loops: CDR1 SGHAT, CDR2 FQNNGV. In nucleotides, the CDR3 is TGTGCCAGCAGGCGACCGGGACTCCGTAATGAAAAACTGTTTTTT. Its protein is CASRRPGLRNEKLFF.

This clone was counted a single time. The chain recombines TRBV5-1 with TRBJ2-2; TRBD2 matches 15 bases. The CDR3 runs 17 residues. V shed 4 bases and J 7 bases; nucleotides not matched to a gene: 8. Germline CDR1 is SGHRS and CDR2 is YFSETQ. The chain's CDR3 is CASSDGLAGGGYGELFF. CDR3 coding DNA: TGCGCCAGCAGCGATGGACTAGCGGGAGGGGGCTACGGGGAGCTGTTTTTT. The full variable domain, in which reference TRBV5-1 and TRBJ2-2 provide the parts outside the CDR3, is KAGVTQTPRYLIKTRGQQVTLSCSPISGHRSVSWYQQTPGQGLQFLFEYFSETQRNKGNFPGRFSGRQFSNSRSEMNVSTLELGDSALYLCASSDGLAGGGYGELFFGEGSRLTVL.

The chain joins TRBV6-5 to TRBJ2-7; 9 nucleotides agree with TRBD1. The J segment lost 6 bases and the V segment lost 7 bases, leaving 10 bases of the junction unmatched. Germline CDR1 and CDR2: MNHEY and SVGAGI. This CDR3 contains 14 residues. The CDR3: CASTQMGGQGEQYF. The CDR3 DNA reads as TGTGCCAGCACCCAGATGGGGGGACAGGGCGAGCAGTACTTC.

The CDR3 here is CASSDSRSTGELFF. The CDR3 DNA is TGTGCCAGCAGTGACTCCCGATCCACCGGGGAGCTGTTTTTT. V and J are TRBV2 and TRBJ2-2; D remains ambiguous. Germline V gene data show CDR1 as SNHLY and CDR2 as FYNNEI. Deletions cut 3 bases from V and 4 bases from J, with 9 bases between. The CDR3 has 14 amino acids.

CDR3 residues: CASSRARDEKLFF. The CDR3 DNA reads TGTGCCAGCAGCAGGGCGAGAGATGAAAAACTGTTTTTT. This sequence joins TRBV14 and TRBJ1-4; no firm D call. Trimming left V 5 bases short and J 6 bases short, with 10 bases between. CDR3 length equals 13 residues. The germline V gene encodes CDR1 SGHDN and CDR2 FVKESK. Full variable domain (outside the CDR3, taken from reference TRBV14 and TRBJ1-4): EAGVTQFPSHSVIEKGQTVTLRCDPISGHDNLYWYRRVMGKEIKFLLHFVKESKQDESGMPNNRFLAERTGGTYSTLKVQPAELEDSGVYFCASSRARDEKLFFGSGTQLSVL.

The chain joins TRBV18 to TRBJ2-3; the D is unclear. Germline V lookup: CDR1 KGHSH, CDR2 LQKENI. With 6 bases removed from V and 6 bases from J, the gap between germline ends came to 16 bases. This CDR3 has 14 residues. The CDR3 DNA reads as TGTGCCAGCTCCCAGGTGGCAGTGGGGGATACGCAGTATTTT. Residues: CASSQVAVGDTQYF.

The chain employs TRBV28 and TRBJ1-1, with D maybe TRBD1 (5 bases). V lost 2 bases and J lost 7, with 17 bases in between. The CDR3 spans 15 residues. Per germline, CDR1 MDHEN and CDR2 SYDVKM. CDR3: CASSLGPGGVGEAFF. The CDR3 region has the DNA TGTGCCAGCAGTTTAGGGCCTGGGGGAGTCGGTGAAGCTTTCTTT.

This rearrangement joins TRBV7-9 to TRBJ2-7, with D possibly matching TRBD1 (6 bases). This CDR3 is 14 amino acids long. Trimming took 5 bases from V and 3 from J, leaving 14 bases between them. Germline V gene lookup returns CDR1 SEHNR and CDR2 FQNEAQ (reference sequence). DNA for the CDR3: TGTGCCAGCAGCGGGCAGGACAGCATCTACGAGCAGTACTTC. It codes for CASSGQDSIYEQYF. Full variable domain (outside the CDR3, taken from reference TRBV7-9 and TRBJ2-7): DTGVSQNPRHKITKRGQNVTFRCDPISEHNRLYWYRQTLGQGPEFLTYFQNEAQLEKSRLLSDRFSAERPKGSFSTLEIQRTEQGDSAMYLCASSGQDSIYEQYFGPGTRLTVT.

The chain couples TRBV28 to TRBJ1-1; D may be TRBD1 (6 bases). The CDR3 runs 16 residues. The V and J ends lost 5 bases and 3 bases respectively, with 19 bases between them. CDR1 and CDR2 from the germline V gene are MDHEN and SYDVKM. The CDR3: CASSVGGGPSYTEAFF. CDR3 DNA sequence: TGTGCCAGCAGTGTAGGGGGGGGGCCAAGCTACACTGAAGCTTTCTTT.

The gene calls are TRBV25-1 and TRBJ2-2; 9 positions agree with TRBD1. Trimming cost V 5 bases and J 3 bases; bases outside gene matches: 4. The CDR3 has 15 residues. The germline V gene has CDR1 MGHDK and CDR2 SYGVNS. CDR3 protein: CASSRGDRDTGELFF. CDR3 coding DNA: TGTGCCAGCAGTAGAGGGGACAGGGACACCGGGGAGCTGTTTTTT.

About this clone itself: In the same sample, other DNA sequences code for this CDR3. The genes are TRBV11-3 and TRBJ2-7; D might be TRBD2 (5 bases). V was pared by 5 bases and J by 7 bases, with 12 bases between. Germline CDR1 reads SGHNT; CDR2 reads YENEEA. The CDR3 extends over 12 amino acids. The CDR3 spells CASSPRTGEQYF. The CDR3 DNA reads TGTGCCAGCAGCCCACGGACGGGGGAGCAGTACTTC.

V gene TRBV7-3 combines with J gene TRBJ2-3; 11 bases match TRBD1. Unmatched junction bases numbered 5, after V lost 2 bases and J lost 4 bases. Looked up from germline, CDR1 is SGHTA and CDR2 is FQGTGA. The CDR3 spans 16 residues. The CDR3 DNA follows: TGTGCCAGCAGCTTATTGGGACAGGGGGTATCAGATACGCAGTATTTT. This encodes CASSLLGQGVSDTQYF.

On this clone: The same CDR3 also results from other DNA sequences found in this sample. The chain joins TRBV5-6 to TRBJ2-5, with TRBD1 matching 9 bases. The CDR3 extends over 13 amino acids. Germline values: CDR1 SGHDT, CDR2 YYEEEE. V was pared by 4 bases and J by 4 bases, with 2 bases of the junction left unmatched. CDR3 in DNA: TGTGCCAGCAGCCGACAGGGGGGAGAGACCCAGTACTTC. Protein: CASSRQGGETQYF.

This chain connects TRBV7-9 to TRBJ2-1; either TRBD1 or TRBD2 may fit D (5 bases each). The V end was cut by 4 bases, the J end by 1 base, with 14 bases between. Germline values: CDR1 SEHNR, CDR2 FQNEAQ (reference sequence). CDR3 length: 16 residues. The CDR3 nucleotides are TGTGCCAGCAGCTCCGGGTTTGGGGGTTCCTACAATGAGCAGTTCTTC. It is translated as CASSSGFGGSYNEQFF.

Worth noting for this clone: Other DNA sequences in the sample encode the same CDR3. The J gene is TRBJ2-5, the V gene TRBV6-5, with D possibly TRBD1 on 5 matching bases. Deletions cut 2 bases from V and 5 bases from J, with 9 bases between. The CDR3 is 13 residues long. The germline V gene has CDR1 MNHEY and CDR2 SVGAGI. CDR3 sequence (DNA): TGTGCCAGCAGTTACAGGGGAAGGGAGACCCAGTACTTC. Translated, it gives CASSYRGRETQYF.